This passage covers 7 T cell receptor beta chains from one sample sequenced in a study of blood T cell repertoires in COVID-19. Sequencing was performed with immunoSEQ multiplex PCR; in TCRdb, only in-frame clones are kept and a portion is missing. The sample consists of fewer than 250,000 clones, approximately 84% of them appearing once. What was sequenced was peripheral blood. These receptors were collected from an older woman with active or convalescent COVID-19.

Written as DNA, the CDR3 is TGTGCCAGTAGTACCCCTAGCGGGCACTCCTACGAGCAGTACTTC. Encoded protein: CASSTPSGHSYEQYF. V is TRBV19 and J is TRBJ2-7; 8 bases match TRBD2. The CDR3 runs 15 residues. Germline CDR1 and CDR2: LNHDA and SQIVND (reference sequence). J gave up 0 bases and V 4 bases, and 5 bases lay outside the gene matches.

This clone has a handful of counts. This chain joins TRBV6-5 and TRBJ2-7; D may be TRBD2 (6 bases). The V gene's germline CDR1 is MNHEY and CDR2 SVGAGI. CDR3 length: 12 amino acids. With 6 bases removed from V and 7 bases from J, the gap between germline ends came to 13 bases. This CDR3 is CASSTSLGEQYF. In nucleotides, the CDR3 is TGTGCCAGCAGCACTAGCTTGGGAGAGCAGTACTTC.

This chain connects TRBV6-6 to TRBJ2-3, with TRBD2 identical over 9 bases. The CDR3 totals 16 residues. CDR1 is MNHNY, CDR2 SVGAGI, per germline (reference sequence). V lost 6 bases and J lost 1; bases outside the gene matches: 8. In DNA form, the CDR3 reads TGTGCCAGCAGCCCTAGGTCTAGCGGGGGCACAGATACGCAGTATTTT. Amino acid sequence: CASSPRSSGGTDTQYF.

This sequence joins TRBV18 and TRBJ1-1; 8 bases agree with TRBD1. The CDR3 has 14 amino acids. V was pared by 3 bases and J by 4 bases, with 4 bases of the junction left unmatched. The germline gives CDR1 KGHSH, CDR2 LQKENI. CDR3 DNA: TGTGCCAGCTCACCCCACGACAGGGGCACTGAAGCTTTCTTT. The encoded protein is CASSPHDRGTEAFF.

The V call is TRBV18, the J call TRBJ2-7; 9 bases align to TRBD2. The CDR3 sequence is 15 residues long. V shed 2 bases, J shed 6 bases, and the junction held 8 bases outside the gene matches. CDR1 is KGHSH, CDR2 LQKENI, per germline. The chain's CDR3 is CASSPYGTSRGEQYF. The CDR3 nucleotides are TGTGCCAGCTCACCATATGGGACTAGCAGGGGCGAGCAGTACTTC. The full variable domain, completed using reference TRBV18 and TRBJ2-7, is NAGVMQNPRHLVRRRGQEARLRCSPMKGHSHVYWYRQLPEEGLKFMVYLQKENIIDESGMPKERFSAEFPKEGPSILRIQQVVRGDSAAYFCASSPYGTSRGEQYFGPGTRLTVT.

CDR3 loop: CASSHPGPQETQYF. In nucleotides, the CDR3 is TGCGCCAGCAGTCACCCGGGTCCTCAAGAGACCCAGTACTTC. This chain links TRBV23-1 with TRBJ2-5; no clear D gene. TRBV23-1 has ORF status, its function being uncertain. V lost 3 bases to trimming and J lost 2 bases, with 10 bases between them. This CDR3 has 14 residues.

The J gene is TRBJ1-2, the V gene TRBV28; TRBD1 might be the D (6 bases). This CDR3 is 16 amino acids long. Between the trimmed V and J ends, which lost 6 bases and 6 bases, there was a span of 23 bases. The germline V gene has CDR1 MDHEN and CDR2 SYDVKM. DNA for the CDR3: TGTGCCAGCAGCACCCCAAGACAGGCAATTTACCATGGCTACACCTTC. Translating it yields CASSTPRQAIYHGYTF.